These 30 T cell receptor beta chains were all obtained from the same sample, sequenced in a study of radiotherapy plus CTLA-4 blockade in lung cancer. Produced via immunoSEQ multiplex PCR; TCRdb's table is partial and in-frame only. The top ten clones hold around a quarter of a sample with about 45,000 clones, roughly 67% of them seen once. Sequenced here: peripheral blood, sampled from a patient treated with radiotherapy plus ipilimumab. The origin of the receptors is a human donor with non-small cell lung cancer who had a partial response to radiotherapy plus ipilimumab.

This clone has ten or more counts. The J gene is TRBJ1-5, the V gene TRBV18; TRBD1 is a possible D gene (6 bases). Per germline, CDR1 KGHSH and CDR2 LQKENI. The CDR3 loop spans 14 amino acids. V dropped 6 bases and J dropped 7 bases, with 16 bases sitting between them. The DNA of the CDR3 is TGTGCCAGCTCCCTCAGGGGCAGAGAGCAGCCCCAGCATTTT. Residues: CASSLRGREQPQHF.

V is TRBV5-8 and J is TRBJ2-7; a weak D match, TRBD2 (6 bases). CDR1 is SGHTS, CDR2 YDEGEE, per germline. CDR3 size: 13 residues. Trimming cost V 1 base and J 9 bases, with 14 bases left between them. The CDR3 here is CASSLSGLPGQYF. Written as DNA, the CDR3 is TGTGCCAGCAGCTTGTCGGGACTGCCTGGGCAGTACTTC.

The chain joins TRBV28 to TRBJ1-1; 11 bases align to TRBD1. The CDR3 runs to 17 residues. CDR1 and CDR2 from the germline V gene are MDHEN and SYDVKM. Trimming at V came to 3 bases and at J to 5 bases, leaving 11 bases not matched to a gene. The CDR3 region has the DNA TGTGCCAGCAGTTTCCGGGACAGGGGGTCCTGGGGAACTGAAGCTTTCTTT. Its protein is CASSFRDRGSWGTEAFF.

This clone occurred a few times. This chain connects TRBV7-3 to TRBJ1-4; 7 nucleotides line up with TRBD1. The CDR3 consists of 14 residues. Unmatched junction bases numbered 3, after V lost 5 bases and J lost 3 bases. Germline lookup yields CDR1 SGHTA and CDR2 FQGTGA. The DNA of the CDR3 is TGTGCCAGCAGCGCGACAGGGTCTAATGAAAAACTGTTTTTT. Translated, it gives CASSATGSNEKLFF.

This sequence joins TRBV6-1 and TRBJ1-2; D remains unclear. This CDR3 is built from 14 residues. Germline CDR1 and CDR2: MNHNS and SASEGT. The ends were cut back, 6 bases at V and 0 bases at J, with 11 bases in the middle. Here the CDR3 DNA reads TGTGCCAGCAGCCTGACATCGACTAACTATGGCTACACCTTC. It encodes CASSLTSTNYGYTF.

The chain couples TRBV5-1 to TRBJ1-1; D unresolved. The germline V gene encodes CDR1 SGHRS and CDR2 YFSETQ. The CDR3 covers 11 residues. With 4 bases removed from V and 9 bases from J, the gap between germline ends came to 10 bases. The CDR3, as DNA: TGCGCCAGCAGCGGAGGAGAGAAAGCTTTCTTT. This encodes CASSGGEKAFF. Using reference TRBV5-1 and TRBJ1-1 for the parts outside the CDR3, the full variable domain is KAGVTQTPRYLIKTRGQQVTLSCSPISGHRSVSWYQQTPGQGLQFLFEYFSETQRNKGNFPGRFSGRQFSNSRSEMNVSTLELGDSALYLCASSGGEKAFFGQGTRLTVV.

The chain has TRBV7-8 and TRBJ2-1, with D tentatively TRBD2 (6 bases). Germline assignment: CDR1 SGHVS and CDR2 FQNEAQ. Trimming stripped 2 bases from V and 7 bases from J, with 24 bases between. The CDR3 has 18 amino acids. The CDR3 DNA reads as TGTGCCAGCAGCTTACGAATGGGCGGGGCCCCGGCGGAGAATGAGCAGTTCTTC. Residues: CASSLRMGGAPAENEQFF.

This clone was seen a handful of times. V usage is TRBV10-3 and J usage is TRBJ2-2; 13 bases align to TRBD2. In germline, CDR1 is ENHRY, CDR2 SYGVKD. The CDR3 covers 20 residues. V gave up 2 bases and J gave up 7 bases; unmatched junction bases: 16. This chain's CDR3 is CAISEGTSGVRRSYGGELFF. The CDR3 DNA reads TGTGCCATCAGTGAGGGGACTAGCGGGGTTCGAAGATCCTATGGCGGGGAGCTGTTTTTT.

This clone has just one count. V and J are TRBV2 and TRBJ2-2; weak D call: TRBD1 (5 bases). This CDR3 spans 14 amino acids. The V end was cut by 7 bases, the J end by 6 bases, with 15 bases between. Germline V gives CDR1 SNHLY, CDR2 FYNNEI. CDR3 region: CASTITGAPGELFF. The CDR3 nucleotides are TGTGCCAGCACTATCACAGGAGCCCCCGGGGAGCTGTTTTTT.

The chain joins TRBV15 to TRBJ2-3, with D maybe TRBD2 (6 bases). CDR1 and CDR2 (germline): LNHNV, YYDKDF (reference sequence). Trimming shortened V by 1 base and J by 9 bases, and 11 bases separated the two germline ends. The CDR3 contains 13 residues. CDR3 nucleotide sequence: TGTGCCACCAGCAGAGTAGGAGGGAAGACGCAGTATTTT. Its translation is CATSRVGGKTQYF.

The genes are TRBV29-1 and TRBJ1-1, with a weak D call TRBD1 (6 bases). The CDR3 is made up of 13 amino acids. The V and J ends lost 6 bases and 1 base respectively, with 12 bases between them. Germline CDR1 and CDR2: SQVTM and ANQGSEA. The CDR3 sequence: CSVVDSWNTEAFF. The CDR3 DNA follows: TGCAGCGTCGTGGACAGCTGGAACACTGAAGCTTTCTTT.

V is TRBV5-1 and J is TRBJ2-3; 13 nucleotides agree with TRBD2. Trimming took 1 base from V and 0 from J; bases not matched to a gene: 5. Germline-derived CDR1 and CDR2 are SGHRS and YFSETQ. CDR3 length: 18 residues. The CDR3, as DNA: TGCGCCAGCAGCTTGCTGGGACTAGCGGGAATTAGCACAGATACGCAGTATTTT. It codes for CASSLLGLAGISTDTQYF.

J is TRBJ2-7 and V is TRBV5-6; TRBD2 might be the D (6 bases). CDR3 size: 16 residues. Trimming removed 1 base from V and 0 bases from J, with 14 bases in between. Germline CDR1 and CDR2: SGHDT and YYEEEE. CDR3 nucleotide sequence: TGTGCCAGCAGCTTGATGGGGATGCGGGGCTCCTACGAGCAGTACTTC. It codes for CASSLMGMRGSYEQYF.

The rearrangement joins TRBV11-2 to TRBJ2-3; weak D call: TRBD2 (5 bases). The CDR3 has 15 amino acids. CDR1 and CDR2 (germline): SGHAT, FQNNGV. V was trimmed by 6 bases and J by 9 bases, leaving 22 bases between them. CDR3 residues: CASSPEGTPPITQYF. The CDR3 nucleotides are TGTGCCAGCAGTCCAGAGGGAACCCCTCCGATCACGCAGTATTTT.

The chain has TRBV29-1 and TRBJ2-7, with TRBD1 matching over 7 bases. CDR1 and CDR2 from the germline V gene are SQVTM and ANQGSEA. This CDR3 has 15 residues. The J segment lost 3 bases and the V segment lost 6 bases, leaving 14 bases of the junction unmatched. This CDR3 is CSVIGLGDSDYEQYF. In nucleotides, the CDR3 is TGCAGCGTGATAGGCCTAGGGGACAGTGACTACGAGCAGTACTTC.

The chain has TRBV5-6 and TRBJ2-5; 10 bases map to TRBD1. Per the germline V gene, CDR1 is SGHDT and CDR2 is YYEEEE. V was clipped by 2 bases and J by 5 bases; unmatched bases: 3. This CDR3 is built from 14 residues. The CDR3: CASSFGQGGETQYF. The CDR3 DNA is TGTGCCAGCAGCTTTGGACAGGGGGGCGAGACCCAGTACTTC.

This clone was seen more than once but under ten times. The J gene is TRBJ2-5, the V gene TRBV2, with a weak D call TRBD2 (7 bases). CDR3 length: 12 residues. Per germline, CDR1 SNHLY and CDR2 FYNNEI. V was cut by 9 bases and J by 5 bases, with 13 bases left in between. The CDR3, as DNA: TGTGCCAGTTCCGGGGGGCCGGAGACCCAGTACTTC. Amino acid sequence: CASSGGPETQYF.

A few counts support this clone. J is TRBJ1-2 and V is TRBV27; D is undetermined. The CDR3 spans 14 residues. CDR1 is MNHEY and CDR2 is SMNVEV in the germline V gene (reference sequence). Trimming took off 0 bases at V and 5 bases at J, with 10 bases between the two ends. CDR3 bases: TGTGCCAGCAGTTTATCGGCCACAGAATATGGCTACACCTTC. Amino acids: CASSLSATEYGYTF.

This clone occurred once. J is TRBJ2-5 and V is TRBV2, with 12 bases fitting TRBD2. After removal of 6 bases from V and 9 bases from J, the junction contained 11 bases not matched to a gene. Looked up from germline, CDR1 is SNHLY and CDR2 is FYNNEI. CDR3 length: 15 amino acids. This CDR3 is CASSETSGSSVAQYF. The CDR3, as DNA: TGTGCCAGCAGCGAGACTAGCGGGAGTTCAGTGGCCCAGTACTTC. The full variable domain, in which reference TRBV2 and TRBJ2-5 provide the parts outside the CDR3, is EPEVTQTPSHQVTQMGQEVILRCVPISNHLYFYWYRQILGQKVEFLVSFYNNEISEKSEIFDDQFSVERPDGSNFTLKIRSTKLEDSAMYFCASSETSGSSVAQYFGPGTRLLVL.

The genes are TRBV9 and TRBJ2-3, with 7 bases lining up with TRBD2. With V trimmed by 7 bases and J by 0 bases, 14 bases remained unmatched. The V gene's germline CDR1 is SGDLS and CDR2 YYNGEE. The CDR3 consists of 17 residues. The CDR3 reads CASRASGNSHSTDTQYF. CDR3 sequence (DNA): TGTGCCAGCCGGGCTAGCGGCAATTCCCATAGCACAGATACGCAGTATTTT.

The rearrangement joins TRBV27 to TRBJ2-7, with a tentative D call TRBD1 (5 bases). This CDR3 region has 16 residues. Germline V gene sequence: CDR1 MNHEY, CDR2 SMNVEV (reference sequence). Trimming removed 5 bases at V and 7 bases at J, with 24 bases between. CDR3 bases: TGTGCCAGCAGTCCGATTTCTGGGCAGGGCAGTAGGGAGCAGTACTTC. It yields the protein CASSPISGQGSREQYF.

Of note for this clone: One end of the junction does not line up with germline, which may come from a read error. V usage is TRBV7-7 and J usage is TRBJ2-7; the match to TRBD2 covers 10 bases. The CDR3 covers 14 residues. The germline CDR1 and CDR2 sequences are SSHAT and FNYEAQ (reference sequence). As DNA, the CDR3 is TGTGCTAGCAGCTTAGGGCTAGCGGGAGACGAGCAGTACTTC. Translation: CASSLGLAGDEQYF. The full variable domain, rest sourced from reference TRBV7-7 and TRBJ2-7, is GAGVSQSPRYKVTKRGQDVTLRCDPISSHATLYWYQQALGQGPEFLTYFNYEAQPDKSGLPSDRFSAERPEGSISTLTIQRTEQRDSAMYRCASSLGLAGDEQYFGPGTRLTVT.

The V and J genes are TRBV5-1 and TRBJ1-2, with TRBD1 as a possible D gene (6 bases). Germline V gene sequence: CDR1 SGHRS, CDR2 YFSETQ. This CDR3 contains 13 residues. V lost 6 bases, J lost 4 bases, and 13 bases lay in between. CDR3 sequence: CASNSGDLYGYTF. The DNA for the CDR3 is TGCGCCAGCAATTCAGGGGATCTCTATGGCTACACCTTC.

This clone has a handful of counts. The chain links TRBV27 to TRBJ2-1, with 7 bases identical to TRBD2. The CDR3 sequence is 14 residues long. The V segment lost 6 bases and the J segment 7 bases; nucleotides outside the gene matches: 9. Germline assignment: CDR1 MNHEY and CDR2 SMNVEV (reference sequence). CDR3 protein: CASSASGITNEQFF. CDR3 sequence (DNA): TGTGCCAGCAGCGCAAGCGGGATTACGAATGAGCAGTTCTTC.

This sequence joins TRBV7-8 and TRBJ2-1; D is ambiguous. Germline V gene sequence: CDR1 SGHVS, CDR2 FQNEAQ. V lost 4 bases, J lost 9 bases, and 22 bases lay in between. The length of the CDR3 is 16 residues. CDR3 amino acids: CASSYSPPHESGEQFF. The CDR3, as DNA: TGTGCCAGCAGCTATAGTCCCCCCCACGAATCGGGTGAGCAGTTCTTC. The variable domain in full, completed from reference TRBV7-8 and TRBJ2-1, reads GAGVSQSPRYKVAKRGQDVALRCDPISGHVSLFWYQQALGQGPEFLTYFQNEAQLDKSGLPSDRFFAERPEGSVSTLKIQRTQQEDSAVYLCASSYSPPHESGEQFFGPGTRLTVL.

This clone was counted a few times. The genes are TRBV30 and TRBJ2-5; 7 bases fit TRBD2. The V gene end was trimmed by 2 bases and the J gene end by 5 bases; junction bases not matched to a gene: 2. The CDR3 contains 12 residues. Germline V gives CDR1 GTSNPN, CDR2 SVGIG (reference sequence). The CDR3: CAWSQGGETQYF. The CDR3 coding sequence is TGTGCCTGGAGTCAGGGAGGGGAGACCCAGTACTTC.

This chain uses TRBV5-1 with TRBJ2-1; 11 bases align to TRBD2. Germline V gene lookup returns CDR1 SGHRS and CDR2 YFSETQ. There are 16 residues in the CDR3. J lost 7 bases, V lost 1 base, and 7 bases had no gene match. CDR3 bases: TGCGCCAGCAGCTTGTTCCTAGCGGGAGGAGGGAATGAGCAGTTCTTC. Translation: CASSLFLAGGGNEQFF.

The V call is TRBV5-1, the J call TRBJ1-2; possible D gene TRBD1, 6 bases. Trimming shortened V by 4 bases and J by 2 bases, and 12 bases separated the two germline ends. The germline V gene encodes CDR1 SGHRS and CDR2 YFSETQ. The CDR3 totals 14 residues. The CDR3 region is CASSPTQGNYGYTF. The CDR3 coding sequence is TGCGCCAGCAGCCCCACCCAGGGGAACTATGGCTACACCTTC.

The chain joins TRBV16 to TRBJ2-6; 8 positions agree with TRBD1. V dropped 4 bases and J dropped 2; count of bases not matched to a gene: 10. Germline CDR1 reads KGHSY; CDR2 reads FQNENV. The length of the CDR3 is 18 residues. The CDR3 DNA sequence: TGTGCCAGCAGCCCCTCCCAGGGGGCGATGGCTGGGGCCAACGTCCTGACTTTC. The encoded protein is CASSPSQGAMAGANVLTF.

The chain links TRBV25-1 to TRBJ1-4; TRBD1 is a possible D gene (5 bases). Germline V CDR1 and CDR2: MGHDK, SYGVNS. With 2 bases removed from V and 8 bases from J, the gap between germline ends came to 12 bases. The CDR3 has 14 residues. CDR3 amino acids: CASSEPGGLEKLFF. The CDR3, as DNA: TGTGCCAGCAGTGAACCCGGGGGTCTCGAAAAACTGTTTTTT.